Presented here are 21 T cell receptor beta chains from one specimen sequenced in a study of blood T cell repertoires in COVID-19. Generated by immunoSEQ multiplex PCR, the TCRdb table keeps only in-frame clones and is missing some. The data hold roughly 500,000 clones, with approximately 85% observed a single time. Sequenced sample: peripheral blood. These receptors all come from a human donor in a cohort sampled during active COVID-19.

CDR3 coding DNA: TGTGCCAGCAGCCCCGGGATGGGGGGGAGCACAGATACGCAGTATTTT. This gives the protein CASSPGMGGSTDTQYF. The chain links TRBV7-9 to TRBJ2-3, with 7 positions matching TRBD2. Germline V CDR1 and CDR2: SEHNR, FQNEAQ (reference sequence). Unmatched junction bases numbered 8, after V lost 5 bases and J lost 0 bases. This CDR3 contains 16 residues.

The V call is TRBV6-5, the J call TRBJ2-1, with 10 nucleotides matching TRBD2. Trimming removed 5 bases from V and 2 bases from J; junction bases left unmatched: 3. This CDR3 spans 15 amino acids. The germline gives CDR1 MNHEY, CDR2 SVGAGI. The CDR3 loop reads CASSPLAGPYNEQFF. The CDR3, as DNA: TGTGCCAGCAGTCCACTAGCGGGACCCTACAATGAGCAGTTCTTC.

V gene TRBV15 combines with J gene TRBJ1-5, with 9 nucleotides matching TRBD1. V trimming: 6 bases; J trimming: 3 bases; junction bases outside the gene matches: 6. Germline CDR1 is LNHNV and CDR2 is YYDKDF (reference sequence). The CDR3 is 15 residues long. Written as DNA, the CDR3 is TGTGCCACCAGGGCCGGACAGGGGATCAATCAGCCCCAGCATTTT. Amino acids: CATRAGQGINQPQHF.

The chain uses TRBV5-1 and TRBJ1-1; D perhaps matches TRBD1 (6 bases). The V end lost 4 bases, the J end lost 1 base, and 14 bases lay between the germline ends. This CDR3 has 15 residues. Germline-derived CDR1 and CDR2 are SGHRS and YFSETQ. This chain's CDR3 is CASSKPDSRNTEAFF. In nucleotides, the CDR3 is TGCGCCAGCAGCAAACCGGACAGCAGGAACACTGAAGCTTTCTTT.

The V and J genes are TRBV29-1 and TRBJ2-2; the D gene is possibly TRBD1 (5 bases). In germline, CDR1 is SQVTM, CDR2 ANQGSEA. Trimming stripped 5 bases from V and 4 bases from J, with 14 bases between. This CDR3 spans 14 amino acids. This CDR3 is CSVFGRVGTGELFF. CDR3 bases: TGCAGCGTTTTCGGCAGGGTGGGCACCGGGGAGCTGTTTTTT.

The chain combines TRBV30 with TRBJ1-2; weak D call: TRBD1 (5 bases). The germline V and J ends were trimmed by 2 bases and 4 bases, with 11 bases remaining between them. CDR1 and CDR2 (germline): GTSNPN, SVGIG (reference sequence). This CDR3 has 13 amino acids. The CDR3 sequence: CAWSPGAGYGYTF. CDR3 bases: TGTGCCTGGAGTCCTGGGGCCGGCTATGGCTACACCTTC.

The genes are TRBV7-4 and TRBJ2-7, with unresolved D. Trimming left V 1 base short and J 6 bases short, with 7 bases between. The CDR3 is made up of 12 amino acids. Germline V CDR1 and CDR2: SGHVT, SQSDAQ. CDR3 sequence: CASSLGPGEQYF. In DNA form, the CDR3 reads TGTGCCAGCAGCTTAGGTCCGGGCGAGCAGTACTTC.

The chain has TRBV5-4 and TRBJ2-7; 8 bases are a match to TRBD2. CDR1 is SGHNT, CDR2 YYREEE, per germline (reference sequence). Losses at the gene ends were 4 bases for V and 0 bases for J; bases not matched to a gene: 3. The CDR3 is made up of 14 amino acids. The CDR3 reads CASSHAGGSYEQYF. The CDR3 DNA sequence: TGTGCCAGCAGCCACGCGGGGGGCTCCTACGAGCAGTACTTC.

The V gene is TRBV12-3 or TRBV12-4, the J gene TRBJ2-7; 7 positions match TRBD1. CDR3 length: 12 residues. The V gene end was trimmed by 5 bases and the J gene end by 10 bases; junction bases not matched to a gene: 8. The DNA of the CDR3 is TGTGCCAGCAGTCCTACCACAGGGGCTCAGTACTTC. This gives the protein CASSPTTGAQYF.

The chain employs TRBV9 and TRBJ2-3; 8 bases line up with TRBD1. This CDR3 contains 12 residues. Germline CDR1 reads SGDLS; CDR2 reads YYNGEE. Trimming removed 3 bases from V and 9 bases from J; junction bases left unmatched: 3. CDR3 sequence (DNA): TGTGCCAGCAGCGGACAGGGGCTCACGCAGTATTTT. This encodes CASSGQGLTQYF. The variable domain in full, with the rest retrieved from reference TRBV9 and TRBJ2-3, is DSGVTQTPKHLITATGQRVTLRCSPRSGDLSVYWYQQSLDQGLQFLIQYYNGEERAKGNILERFSAQQFPDLHSELNLSSLELGDSALYFCASSGQGLTQYFGPGTRLTVL.

This clone showed up just a few times. The chain carries TRBV6-6 and TRBJ2-7; the match to TRBD2 covers 9 bases. Germline CDR1 MNHNY, CDR2 SVGAGI (reference sequence). V shed 5 bases and J 3 bases; nucleotides not matched to a gene: 8. The CDR3 has 15 amino acids. CDR3 residues: CASSKERTSVYEQYF. The CDR3 nucleotides read TGTGCCAGCAGTAAAGAGCGGACTAGCGTCTACGAGCAGTACTTC.

CDR3: CASSLGTTGPNTEAFF. The CDR3 region has the DNA TGTGCCAGCAGCTTAGGGACGACAGGCCCAAACACTGAAGCTTTCTTT. The rearrangement links TRBV7-9 to TRBJ1-1; weak D call: TRBD1 (6 bases). The V end lost 1 base, the J end lost 2 bases, and 14 bases lay between the germline ends. The CDR3 contains 16 residues. Germline CDR1 and CDR2: SEHNR and FQNEAQ (reference sequence).

The V and J genes are TRBV10-3 and TRBJ2-1, with D perhaps matching TRBD1 (6 bases). Looked up from germline, CDR1 is ENHRY and CDR2 is SYGVKD. CDR3 length equals 13 residues. V lost 0 bases to trimming and J lost 11 bases, with 11 bases between them. The CDR3: CAISESMGDKQFF. DNA for the CDR3: TGTGCCATCAGTGAGTCGATGGGGGACAAGCAGTTCTTC.

The chain couples TRBV4-2 to TRBJ2-1, with TRBD2 matching 10 bases. CDR3 size: 17 residues. Looked up from germline, CDR1 is LGHNA and CDR2 is YNFKEQ. The V gene end was trimmed by 2 bases and the J gene end by 3 bases; junction bases not matched to a gene: 7. The CDR3 protein is CASSQFGLAEVYNEQFF. The CDR3 coding sequence is TGTGCCAGCAGCCAATTCGGACTAGCGGAGGTCTACAATGAGCAGTTCTTC.

This chain uses TRBV6-2 or TRBV6-3 with TRBJ2-3, with D perhaps matching TRBD1 or TRBD2 (6 bases each). Trimming shortened V by 6 bases and J by 3 bases, and 13 bases separated the two germline ends. The germline V gene has CDR1 MNHEY and CDR2 SVGEGT. The CDR3 runs 14 residues. As DNA, the CDR3 is TGTGCCAGCAGCGGGGGCGGTTGGACAGATACGCAGTATTTT. This gives the protein CASSGGGWTDTQYF.

The chain links TRBV6-5 to TRBJ2-5; D not certain. Germline CDR1 and CDR2: MNHEY and SVGAGI. Trimming removed 5 bases from V and 1 base from J, with 8 bases in between. The CDR3 runs to 13 residues. CDR3 residues: CASSRGSQETQYF. The CDR3 nucleotides are TGTGCCAGCAGTCGCGGTTCCCAAGAGACCCAGTACTTC.

This sequence joins TRBV10-1 and TRBJ2-7; D gene unclear. V lost 3 bases and J 3 bases, leaving 18 bases between the germline ends. CDR3 length: 16 residues. The V gene's germline CDR1 is WNHNN and CDR2 SYGVQD (reference sequence). Written as DNA, the CDR3 is TGCGCCAGCAGTGATCCACAGCCCGATCTTTACTACGAGCAGTACTTC. It specifies CASSDPQPDLYYEQYF.

This chain connects TRBV3-1 (or the pseudogene TRBV3-2) to TRBJ1-1; 7 nucleotides line up with TRBD1. The CDR3 has 15 amino acids. The germline CDR1 and CDR2 sequences are LGHDT and YNNKEL (reference sequence). J gave up 4 bases and V 6 bases, and 11 bases lay outside the gene matches. The CDR3 DNA sequence: TGTGCCAGCAGTACAAGGAGGGGGCTCAGCACTGAAGCTTTCTTT. Protein product: CASSTRRGLSTEAFF.

This chain joins TRBV6-2 or TRBV6-3 and TRBJ1-2; the D is unclear. Between the trimmed V and J ends, which lost 6 bases and 5 bases, there was a span of 16 bases. The CDR3 runs to 14 residues. The germline CDR1 and CDR2 sequences are MNHEY and SVGEGT. As DNA, the CDR3 is TGTGCCAGCAGCCTCCTCGGGATCGTTTATGGCTACACCTTC. Translated, it gives CASSLLGIVYGYTF.

The rearrangement joins TRBV9 to TRBJ1-6; 7 bases map to TRBD1. CDR3 length: 14 residues. Germline CDR1 reads SGDLS; CDR2 reads YYNGEE. V lost 0 bases to trimming and J lost 10 bases; unmatched junction nucleotides: 4. For the CDR3, the DNA is TGTGCCAGCAGCGTAGGGACAGGCGAATCACCCCTCCACTTT. Encoded protein: CASSVGTGESPLHF.

This chain joins TRBV7-8 and TRBJ1-1; TRBD1 might be the D (5 bases). The CDR3 is 13 amino acids. Germline CDR1 reads SGHVS; CDR2 reads FQNEAQ. With 4 bases removed from V and 4 bases from J, the gap between germline ends came to 10 bases. CDR3 DNA: TGTGCCAGCAGCTACTCAGGGTCCACTGAAGCTTTCTTT. Translated, it gives CASSYSGSTEAFF.